These T cell receptor beta chains were read from a single sample in a study of blood T cells in healthy people across ages. TCRdb reprocessed the 5' RACE reads via MiXCR and lists one record per CDR3 protein. The table includes hundreds of thousands of distinct CDR3 sequences, 40% to 60% detected once. The sample comprised blood. These receptors were collected from a man in his thirties or forties in good health. The conserved cysteine and the conserved F or W are not part of the CDR3 here. A D gene is named only where the DNA matches it firmly.

j_gene | d_gene | v_gene | CDR3aa
TRBJ2-3 | TRBD2 | TRBV7-2 | ASSVPSGADTQY
TRBJ1-5 | . | TRBV27 | ASRFGGSSNQPQH
TRBJ2-7 | . | TRBV5-1 | ASSLESSGIYEQY
TRBJ2-7 | . | TRBV29-1 | SVKDYEQY
TRBJ2-3 | TRBD2 | TRBV3-1 | ASSQDQAGARTDTQY
TRBJ2-1 | TRBD1 | TRBV28 | ASSGRTTGGLDEQF
. | . | TRBV28 | ASSFKGRNYEQY
TRBJ1-2 | . | TRBV6-5 | ASSYSPGRVRSYGYT
. | TRBD2 | TRBV4-3 | ASSQDSGGSYNEQY
TRBJ1-6 | TRBD1 | TRBV6-6 | ASRRTGQGNNSPLH
TRBJ2-7 | TRBD1 | TRBV28 | ASSLSGRGSYEQY
TRBJ2-1 | . | TRBV10-3 | AISEKGPANYNEQF
TRBJ2-2 | . | TRBV4-3 | ASSQDWASGRPRELF
TRBJ2-2 | . | TRBV3-1 | ASSSQGSTGELF
TRBJ2-5 | TRBD1 | TRBV29-1 | SIRQGATETQY
TRBJ1-4 | . | TRBV7-9 | ASQAATNEKLF
TRBJ2-1 | TRBD2 | TRBV6-2/TRBV6-3 | ASSPVAGGPRSYNEQF
TRBJ2-5 | . | TRBV3-1 | ASSYRLDETQY
TRBJ2-3 | TRBD1 | TRBV24-1 | ATSDLPGGQPDTQY
TRBJ2-3 | TRBD2 | TRBV13 | ASSPTSGGLLSYTQY
TRBJ1-1 | TRBD1 | TRBV4-2 | ASSQGSDRENTEAF
TRBJ2-1 | TRBD2 | TRBV25-1 | ASSASRRGAYNEQF
TRBJ2-7 | TRBD2 | TRBV5-1 | ASSLDSGGVSYEQY
TRBJ2-5 | . | TRBV20-1 | STPLAKETQY
TRBJ2-2 | . | TRBV20-1 | SASRGRTNTGELF
TRBJ2-5 | . | TRBV7-9 | ASTLGVAAGEQY
TRBJ1-5 | . | TRBV10-3 | AISEGGIDQPQH
TRBJ2-5 | . | TRBV5-1 | ASSLLVQETQY
. | TRBD1 | TRBV6-5 | ASNPGTGNEQY
TRBJ2-3 | TRBD2 | TRBV12-3/TRBV12-4 | ASREAGGNTDTQY
TRBJ2-2 | . | TRBV27 | ASSSWTAGELF
TRBJ2-1 | TRBD2 | TRBV28 | ASRTLAGENEQF
TRBJ2-1 | . | TRBV7-9 | ASSLLRRGHEQF
TRBJ2-1 | TRBD2 | TRBV12-5 | ASGFGGLVSNEQF
TRBJ1-2 | . | TRBV7-2 | ASNRDRVGYGYT
TRBJ2-3 | . | TRBV7-2 | ASSLASGTGTQY
TRBJ2-5 | . | TRBV2 | ASSVETQY
TRBJ1-1 | . | TRBV25-1 | ASTETGRSRAF
TRBJ1-1 | TRBD1 | TRBV4-1 | ASSSRGENTEAF
TRBJ1-6 | . | TRBV4-2 | ASSQGTLSPSPLH
TRBJ2-3 | . | TRBV12-3/TRBV12-4 | VSTAGSGDTQY
TRBJ1-2 | . | TRBV29-1 | SVETPPHGYT
TRBJ2-1 | TRBD2 | TRBV5-6 | ASASRGGSYNEQF
TRBJ2-3 | . | TRBV6-6 | ASSKWSGTDTQY
TRBJ2-1 | TRBD2 | TRBV7-2 | ASSLGRSGGGYNEQF
TRBJ2-1 | TRBD2 | TRBV7-2 | ASSFRGGRAYNEQF
TRBJ1-1 | TRBD1 | TRBV7-2 | ASSLGGGQGRMNTEAF
TRBJ1-2 | . | TRBV30 | AWSVPRVGADYGYT
TRBJ2-5 | . | TRBV6-2/TRBV6-3 | ASSYSSENQETQY
TRBJ2-2 | . | TRBV6-4 | ASSESNTGELF
TRBJ1-1 | . | TRBV4-1 | ASSPSTGGDTEAF
TRBJ1-5 | . | TRBV7-7 | ASSPRSGNQPQH
TRBJ2-7 | . | TRBV5-1 | ASSLAGSRDGSQISYEQY
. | . | TRBV4-2 | ASSGRTTPYEQY
TRBJ1-5 | . | TRBV20-1 | SARLDWKQPQH
TRBJ1-2 | . | TRBV4-1 | ASSQRPQGDEGYGYT
TRBJ1-6 | TRBD1 | TRBV5-5 | AGRTGVNSPLH